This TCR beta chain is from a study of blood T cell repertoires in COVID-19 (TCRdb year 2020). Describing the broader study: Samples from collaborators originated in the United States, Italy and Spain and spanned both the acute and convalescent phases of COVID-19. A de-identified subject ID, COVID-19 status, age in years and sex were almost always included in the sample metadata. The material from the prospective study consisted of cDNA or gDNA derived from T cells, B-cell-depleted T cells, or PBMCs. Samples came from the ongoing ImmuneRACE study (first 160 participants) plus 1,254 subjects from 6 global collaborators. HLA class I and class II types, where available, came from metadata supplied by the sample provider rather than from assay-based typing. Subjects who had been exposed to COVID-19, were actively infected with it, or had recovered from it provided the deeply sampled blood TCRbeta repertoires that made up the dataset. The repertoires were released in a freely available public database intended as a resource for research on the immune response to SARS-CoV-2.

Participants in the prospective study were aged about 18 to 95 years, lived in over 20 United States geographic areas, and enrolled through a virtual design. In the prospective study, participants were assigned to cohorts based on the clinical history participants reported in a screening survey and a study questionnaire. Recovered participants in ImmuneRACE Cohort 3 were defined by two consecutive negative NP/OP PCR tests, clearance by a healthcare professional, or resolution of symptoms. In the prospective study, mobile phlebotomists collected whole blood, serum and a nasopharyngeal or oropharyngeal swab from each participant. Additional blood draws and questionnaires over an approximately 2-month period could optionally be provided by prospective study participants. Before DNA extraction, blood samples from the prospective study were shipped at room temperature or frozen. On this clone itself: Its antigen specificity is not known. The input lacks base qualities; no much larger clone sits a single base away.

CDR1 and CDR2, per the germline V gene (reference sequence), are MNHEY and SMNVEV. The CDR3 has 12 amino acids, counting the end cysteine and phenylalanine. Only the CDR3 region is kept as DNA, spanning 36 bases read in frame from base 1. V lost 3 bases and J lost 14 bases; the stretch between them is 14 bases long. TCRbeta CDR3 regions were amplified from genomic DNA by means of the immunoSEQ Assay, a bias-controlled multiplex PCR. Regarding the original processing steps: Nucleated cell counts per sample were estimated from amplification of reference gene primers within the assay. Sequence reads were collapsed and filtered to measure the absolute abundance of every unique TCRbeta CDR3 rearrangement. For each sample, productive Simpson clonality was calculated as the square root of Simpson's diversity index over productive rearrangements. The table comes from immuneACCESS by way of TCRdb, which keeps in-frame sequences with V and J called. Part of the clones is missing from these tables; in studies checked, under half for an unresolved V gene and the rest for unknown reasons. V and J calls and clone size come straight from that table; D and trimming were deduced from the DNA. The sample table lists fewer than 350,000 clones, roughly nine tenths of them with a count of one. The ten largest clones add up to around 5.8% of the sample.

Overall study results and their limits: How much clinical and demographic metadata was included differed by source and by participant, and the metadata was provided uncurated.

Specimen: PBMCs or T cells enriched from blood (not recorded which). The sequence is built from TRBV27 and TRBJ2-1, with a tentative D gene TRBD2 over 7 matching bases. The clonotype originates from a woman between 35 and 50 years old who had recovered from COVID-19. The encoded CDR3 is CASSLGASGKFF. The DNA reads TGTGCCAGCAGTTTGGGGGCTAGCGGAAAGTTCTTC.